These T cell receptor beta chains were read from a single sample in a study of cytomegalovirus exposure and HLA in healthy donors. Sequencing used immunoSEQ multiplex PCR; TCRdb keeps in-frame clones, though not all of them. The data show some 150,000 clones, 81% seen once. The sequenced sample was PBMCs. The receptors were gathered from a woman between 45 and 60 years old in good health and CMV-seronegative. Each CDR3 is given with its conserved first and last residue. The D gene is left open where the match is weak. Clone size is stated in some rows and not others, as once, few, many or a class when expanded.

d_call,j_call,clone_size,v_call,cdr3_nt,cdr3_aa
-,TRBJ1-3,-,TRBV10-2,TGCGCCAGCAGGGACGGAGGGGTAGTATCTGGAAACACCATATATTTT,CASRDGGVVSGNTIYF
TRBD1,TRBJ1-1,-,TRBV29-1,TGCAGCGCCGGGACAGGGGGGTTGACTGAAGCTTTCTTT,CSAGTGGLTEAFF
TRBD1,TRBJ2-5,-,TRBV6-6,TGTGCCAGCAGTTACTCAGGACAGGCGGCGAGGGAGACCCAGTACTTC,CASSYSGQAARETQYF
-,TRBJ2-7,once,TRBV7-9,TGTTCCAGCAGATTCAGGAACTACGAGCAGTACTTC,CSSRFRNYEQYF
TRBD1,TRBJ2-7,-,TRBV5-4,TGTGCCAGCAGCACCGGGACAGGGGACGAGCAGTACTTC,CASSTGTGDEQYF
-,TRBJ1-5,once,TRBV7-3,TGTGCCAGCAGCCGCGGGTCCAATCAGCCCCAGCATTTT,CASSRGSNQPQHF
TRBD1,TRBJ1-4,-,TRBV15,TGTGCCACCAGCAAGGAGACAGGGTCTGAAAAACTGTTTTTT,CATSKETGSEKLFF
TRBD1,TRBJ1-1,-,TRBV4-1,TGCGCCAGCAGCTACGCCGGGACAGGGTTCACTGAAGCTTTCTTT,CASSYAGTGFTEAFF
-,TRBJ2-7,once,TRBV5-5,TGTGCCAGCAGCTACCACAGACGCTACGAGCAGTACTTC,CASSYHRRYEQYF
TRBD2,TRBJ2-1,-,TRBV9,TGTGCCAGCACGGATTTGGCGGGAGCGTACAATGAGCAGTTCTTC,CASTDLAGAYNEQFF
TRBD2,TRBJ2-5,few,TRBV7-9,TGTGCCAGCACCCCAGGGCTAGCGGGAGTAGAGACCCAGTACTTC,CASTPGLAGVETQYF
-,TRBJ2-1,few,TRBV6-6,TGTGCCAGCAGTAATCTAGAAACCTACAATGAGCAGTTCTTC,CASSNLETYNEQFF
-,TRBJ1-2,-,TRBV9,TGTGCCAGCAGCTTCACGGAGCAGGGTGGCTACACCTTC,CASSFTEQGGYTF
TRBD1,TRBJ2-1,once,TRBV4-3,TGCGCCAGCAGCTGGGACAGGACCCACAATGAGCAGTTCTTC,CASSWDRTHNEQFF
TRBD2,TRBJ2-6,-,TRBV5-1,TGCGCCAGCAGCTTCTCGGGGGGATCTGGGGCCAACGTCCTGACTTTC,CASSFSGGSGANVLTF
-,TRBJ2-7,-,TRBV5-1,TGCGCCAGCAGCCCGGGTGACCTCCTGAGTTACGAGCAGTACTTC,CASSPGDLLSYEQYF
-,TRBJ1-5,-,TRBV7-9,TGTGCCAGCAGCTTAGTATACTCCGGGTTTAGCAATCAGCCCCAGCATTTT,CASSLVYSGFSNQPQHF
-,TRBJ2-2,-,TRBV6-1,TGTGCCAGCAGTGAGTCGAGAAAAGGAGGCACCGGGGAGCTGTTTTTT,CASSESRKGGTGELFF
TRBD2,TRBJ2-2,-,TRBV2,TGTGCCAGCCAGGCGGGACTAGATGGCGGGGAGCTGTTTTTT,CASQAGLDGGELFF
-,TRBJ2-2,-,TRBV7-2,TGTGCCAGCAGCTGGCGGGGCCCAACGGGCGGGGAGCTGTTTTTT,CASSWRGPTGGELFF
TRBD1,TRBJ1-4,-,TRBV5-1,TGCGCCAGCACCTCCGGACAGGGAGGGGAAAAACTGTTTTTT,CASTSGQGGEKLFF
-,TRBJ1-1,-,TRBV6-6,TGTGCCAGCAGTTACTCGGGGCGTAACACTGAAGCTTTCTTT,CASSYSGRNTEAFF
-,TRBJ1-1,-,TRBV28,TGTGCCAGCAGACGAGCAGGGGCCCTTGAAGCTTTCTTT,CASRRAGALEAFF
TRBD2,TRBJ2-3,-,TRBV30,TGTGCCTGGAGTAGCGGGAGTACTGCAGATACGCAGTATTTT,CAWSSGSTADTQYF
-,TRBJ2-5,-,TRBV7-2,TGTGCCAGCAGCGCCGGACAGCGGGAGACCCAGTACTTC,CASSAGQRETQYF
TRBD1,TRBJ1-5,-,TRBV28,TGTGCCAGCAGGCCCGACAGGGGGCGCGGCAATCAGCCCCAGCATTTT,CASRPDRGRGNQPQHF
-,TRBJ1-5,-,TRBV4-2,TGTGCCAGCAGCCAAGAGGAACAGGGTGGTTGGGAGCCCCAGCATTTT,CASSQEEQGGWEPQHF
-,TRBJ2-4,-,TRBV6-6,TGTGCCAGCAGGCACAGGGGGGGGAACATTCAGTACTTC,CASRHRGGNIQYF
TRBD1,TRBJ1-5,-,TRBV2,TGTGCCAGCAGGGGGGACAGAAATAGCAATCAGCCCCAGCATTTT,CASRGDRNSNQPQHF
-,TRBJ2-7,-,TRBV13,TGTGCCAGCAGCCCGACGGGGGAAGGATTGTACGAGCAGTACTTC,CASSPTGEGLYEQYF
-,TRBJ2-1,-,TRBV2,TGTGCCAGCAGTGGTTCAAGCAACTATGAGCAGTTCTTC,CASSGSSNYEQFF
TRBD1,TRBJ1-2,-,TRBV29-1,TGCAGCGTGGCCGAACAGGGGCGCTACACCTTC,CSVAEQGRYTF
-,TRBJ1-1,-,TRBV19,TGTGCCAGTAGTAGCGGGACGCAGGGCACTGAAGCTTTCTTT,CASSSGTQGTEAFF
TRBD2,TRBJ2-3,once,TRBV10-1,TGCGCCAGCAGTGTACTAGCGGGAGGGAAAGATACGCAGTATTTT,CASSVLAGGKDTQYF
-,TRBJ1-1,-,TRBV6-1,TGTGCCAGCAATATAGATGGGACAAGTGAAGCTTTCTTT,CASNIDGTSEAFF
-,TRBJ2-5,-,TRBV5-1,TGCGCCAGCAGTCCGAGGGCCGGACCAGCCTTAGGCGAGACCCAGTACTTC,CASSPRAGPALGETQYF
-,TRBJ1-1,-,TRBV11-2,TGTGCCAGCAGCTCGAACAAAGGAGAAAACACTGAAGCTTTCTTT,CASSSNKGENTEAFF
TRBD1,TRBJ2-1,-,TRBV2,TGTGCCAGCAGTGTGGACAGGGGTTCCTACAATGAGCAGTTCTTC,CASSVDRGSYNEQFF
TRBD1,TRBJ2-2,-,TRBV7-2,TGTGCCAGCAGCTTTGACAGGGTTACCGGGGAGCTGTTTTTT,CASSFDRVTGELFF
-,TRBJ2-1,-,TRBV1,TGCACCAGCAGCCAGAGGACCGGGACTAGCGCCTACAATGAGCAGTTCTTC,CTSSQRTGTSAYNEQFF
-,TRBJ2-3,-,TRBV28,TGTGGTACTCAGGGGCTTAGCACAGATACGCAGTATTTT,CGTQGLSTDTQYF
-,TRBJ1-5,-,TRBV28,TGTGCCAGCAGTTTAACAGTATACGGCAATCAGCCCCAGCATTTT,CASSLTVYGNQPQHF
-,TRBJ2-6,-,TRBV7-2,TGTGCCAGCAGCTCCGAGCGCTCTGGGGCCAACGTCCTGACTTTC,CASSSERSGANVLTF
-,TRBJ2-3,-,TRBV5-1,TGCGCCAGCAGCTTGGTCGCGGATCCTAGCACAGATACGCAGTATTTT,CASSLVADPSTDTQYF
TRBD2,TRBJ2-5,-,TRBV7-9,TGTGCCAGCAGCTTACGTCGGGGGGGCGAGGAGACCCAGTACTTC,CASSLRRGGEETQYF
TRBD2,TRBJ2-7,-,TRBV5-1,TGCGCCAGCAGCTTACGACTAGCGGGGGGGTTGCCCGACGAGCAGTACTTC,CASSLRLAGGLPDEQYF
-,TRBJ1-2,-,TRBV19,TGTGCCAGTAGTCTAACGACAGGAGCTAACTATGGCTACACCTTC,CASSLTTGANYGYTF
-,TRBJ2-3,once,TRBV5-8,TGTGCCAGCAGTCCGACGGGTGATACGCAGTATTTT,CASSPTGDTQYF
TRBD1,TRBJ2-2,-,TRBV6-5,TGTGCCAGCAGTATACGGACAGGGTCGGGCGGGGAGCTGTTTTTT,CASSIRTGSGGELFF